This TCR beta chain came from a study of PD-L1 blockade in urothelial cancer. Background on the study: It was in the mid-2010s that patients started atezolizumab at 1,200 mg intravenously every 3 weeks. Chemotherapy regimens numbering 0 to 3 had been given to patients. The median number of T cells present in blood samples was approximately 140,000.

This CDR3 region has 17 residues. Germline loops: CDR1 SGHKS, CDR2 YYEKEE (reference sequence). Trimming cost V 3 bases and J 7 bases; bases outside gene matches: 9. Urothelial carcinoma, locally advanced or metastatic, affected the patients. TCRdb's copy holds only in-frame clones and misses some; the assay was immunoSEQ multiplex PCR. The data show about 71,000 clones, roughly nine tenths seen once. Here the sequenced sample was PBMCs, taken around atezolizumab (anti-PD-L1) treatment. This sequence joins TRBV5-5 and TRBJ2-1; TRBD2 aligns across 14 bases. This receptor was obtained from a man between 60 and 75 years old with urothelial cancer. CDR3 residues: CASSSRTSGGFGNEQFF. DNA for the CDR3: TGTGCCAGCAGCTCCCGGACTAGCGGGGGGTTCGGGAATGAGCAGTTCTTC.